This T cell receptor (beta chain) was recorded in a study of blood T cells in healthy people across ages. Study-wide results and caveats: Age showed a roughly linear inverse relationship with TCR beta diversity per million T cells. Both higher diversity and more naive CD4+ cells marked long-lived donors when set against aged donors. Diversity estimates from one million T cells were considered underestimates.

The authors ran a second PCR of 7 to 11 cycles using a sample-barcoded 5' primer and a J-beta primer mix. A template-switch adaptor that had 12 random nucleotides put a tag on each cDNA molecule. A single record per CDR3 protein comes from TCRdb applying MiXCR to the 5' RACE reads. The table lists about 830,000 distinct CDR3 sequences, under 80% of them singletons. Germline CDR1 is MNHEY and CDR2 is SMNVEV (reference sequence). The CDR3 is 12 amino acids. Trimming took off 8 bases at V and 2 bases at J, with 7 bases between the two ends. Points on this clonotype: No antigen is known for it.

The rearrangement joins TRBV27 to TRBJ1-5; D is undetermined. Material for sequencing was blood. This receptor was obtained from a man younger than 45 in good health. The CDR3 nucleotides read TGTGCCAGCGCCCGTGGCAATCAGCCCCAGCATTTT. Translating gives CASARGNQPQHF.